This section outlines one TCR beta chain sequence together with its context. The V segment lost 0 bases and the J segment 10 bases; nucleotides outside the gene matches: 2. This CDR3 is built from 13 residues. The germline V gene has CDR1 MNHNY and CDR2 SVGAGI (reference sequence). This sample was taken from a study of blood T cell repertoires in COVID-19. How the authors handled the data: Using reference gene primer amplification, nucleated cell counts were estimated. The protocol was immunoSEQ multiplex PCR, while the TCRdb copy is restricted to in-frame clones and leaves out a portion. The D gene and trimming were derived from the DNA, and the V and J assignments and clone size from that table. The sample holds 75,000 or so clones; roughly 80% are singletons and the top ten take approximately 33%.

The sequenced sample was peripheral blood. V usage is TRBV6-6 and J usage is TRBJ2-1; 8 positions match TRBD1. This TCR derives from a woman in her seventies with acute or convalescent COVID-19. The CDR3 coding sequence is TGTGCCAGCAGTTACTCTACAGGGGGGGAGCAGTTCTTC. It specifies CASSYSTGGEQFF.